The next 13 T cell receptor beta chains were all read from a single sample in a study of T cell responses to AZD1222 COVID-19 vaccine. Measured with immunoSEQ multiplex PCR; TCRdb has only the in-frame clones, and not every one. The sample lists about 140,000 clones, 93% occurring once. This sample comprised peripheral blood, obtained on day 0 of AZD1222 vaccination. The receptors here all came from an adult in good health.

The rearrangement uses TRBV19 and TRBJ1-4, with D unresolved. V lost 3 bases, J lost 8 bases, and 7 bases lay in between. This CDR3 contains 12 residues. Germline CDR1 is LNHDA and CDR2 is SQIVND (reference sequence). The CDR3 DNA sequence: TGTGCCAGTAGTATTACCGGGGAAAAACTGTTTTTT. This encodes CASSITGEKLFF.

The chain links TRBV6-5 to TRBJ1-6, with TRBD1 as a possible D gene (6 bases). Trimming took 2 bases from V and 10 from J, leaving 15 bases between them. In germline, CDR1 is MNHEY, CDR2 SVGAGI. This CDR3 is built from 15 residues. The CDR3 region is CASSYTIDRSSPLHF. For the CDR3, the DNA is TGTGCCAGCAGTTACACCATAGACAGGTCATCACCCCTCCACTTT.

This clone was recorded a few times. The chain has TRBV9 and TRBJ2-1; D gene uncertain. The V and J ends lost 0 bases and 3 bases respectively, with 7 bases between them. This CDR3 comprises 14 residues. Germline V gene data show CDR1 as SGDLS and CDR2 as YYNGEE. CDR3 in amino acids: CASSVGLIYNEQFF. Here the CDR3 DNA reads TGTGCCAGCAGCGTAGGACTCATCTACAATGAGCAGTTCTTC.

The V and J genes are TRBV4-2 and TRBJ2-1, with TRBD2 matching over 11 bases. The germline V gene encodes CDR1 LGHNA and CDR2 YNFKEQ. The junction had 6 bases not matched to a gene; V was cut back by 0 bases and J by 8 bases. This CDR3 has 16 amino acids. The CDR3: CASSQELAGGKDEQFF. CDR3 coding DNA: TGTGCCAGCAGCCAAGAGCTAGCGGGGGGAAAGGATGAGCAGTTCTTC.

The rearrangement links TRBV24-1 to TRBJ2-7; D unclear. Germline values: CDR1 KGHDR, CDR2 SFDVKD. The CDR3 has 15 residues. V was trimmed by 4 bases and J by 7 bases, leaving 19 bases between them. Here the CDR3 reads CATSEPDGSAVEQYF. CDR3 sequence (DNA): TGTGCCACCAGTGAACCGGACGGCTCGGCTGTGGAGCAGTACTTC.

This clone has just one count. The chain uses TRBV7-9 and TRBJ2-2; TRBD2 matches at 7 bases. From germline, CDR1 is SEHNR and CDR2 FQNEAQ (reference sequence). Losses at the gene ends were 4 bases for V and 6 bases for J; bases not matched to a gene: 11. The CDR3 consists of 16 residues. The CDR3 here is CASSSVGGWMAGELFF. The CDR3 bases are TGTGCCAGCAGCTCCGTGGGGGGGTGGATGGCCGGGGAGCTGTTTTTT. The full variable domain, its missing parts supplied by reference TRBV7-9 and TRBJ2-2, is DTGVSQNPRHKITKRGQNVTFRCDPISEHNRLYWYRQTLGQGPEFLTYFQNEAQLEKSRLLSDRFSAERPKGSFSTLEIQRTEQGDSAMYLCASSSVGGWMAGELFFGEGSRLTVL.

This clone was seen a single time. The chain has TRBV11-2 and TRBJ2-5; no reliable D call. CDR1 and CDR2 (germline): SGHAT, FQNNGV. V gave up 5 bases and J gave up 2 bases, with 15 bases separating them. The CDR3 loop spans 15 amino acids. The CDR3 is CASSTRRTIQETQYF. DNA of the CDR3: TGTGCCAGCAGCACCCGGCGGACCATACAAGAGACCCAGTACTTC.

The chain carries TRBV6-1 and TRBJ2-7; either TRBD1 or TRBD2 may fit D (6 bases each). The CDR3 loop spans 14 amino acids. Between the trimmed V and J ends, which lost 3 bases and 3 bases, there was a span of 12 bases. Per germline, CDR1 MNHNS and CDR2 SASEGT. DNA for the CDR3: TGTGCCAGCAGTGATGCGGGACACCGCTACGAGCAGTACTTC. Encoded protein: CASSDAGHRYEQYF.

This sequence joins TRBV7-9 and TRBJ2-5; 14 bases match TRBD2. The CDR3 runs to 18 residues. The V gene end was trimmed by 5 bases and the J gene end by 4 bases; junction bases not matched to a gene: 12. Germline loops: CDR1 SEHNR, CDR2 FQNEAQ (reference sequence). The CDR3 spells CASSDPRTSGRIGETQYF. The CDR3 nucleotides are TGTGCCAGCAGCGATCCTAGGACTAGCGGGAGGATTGGAGAGACCCAGTACTTC. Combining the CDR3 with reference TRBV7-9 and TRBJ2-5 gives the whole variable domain DTGVSQNPRHKITKRGQNVTFRCDPISEHNRLYWYRQTLGQGPEFLTYFQNEAQLEKSRLLSDRFSAERPKGSFSTLEIQRTEQGDSAMYLCASSDPRTSGRIGETQYFGPGTRLLVL.

This CDR3 reads CASSSDSLADGGDTQYF. Written as DNA, the CDR3 is TGTGCCAGCAGCTCAGACTCACTAGCGGATGGCGGAGATACGCAGTATTTT. V usage is TRBV11-2 and J usage is TRBJ2-3; 8 bases map to TRBD2. V lost 4 bases and J lost 5; bases outside the gene matches: 14. The V gene's germline CDR1 is SGHAT and CDR2 FQNNGV. The length of the CDR3 is 17 residues.

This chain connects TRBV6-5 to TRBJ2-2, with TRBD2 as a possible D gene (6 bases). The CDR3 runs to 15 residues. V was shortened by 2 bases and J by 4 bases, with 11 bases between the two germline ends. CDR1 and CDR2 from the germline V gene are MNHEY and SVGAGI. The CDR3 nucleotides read TGTGCCAGCAGTTACGATAGGCGGGGCACCGGGGAGCTGTTTTTT. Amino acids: CASSYDRRGTGELFF.

In DNA, the CDR3 is TGTGCCAGCAGTTTAGGCGGGAGTATCAATGAGCAGTTCTTC. Translated, it gives CASSLGGSINEQFF. The rearrangement joins TRBV28 to TRBJ2-1; the match to TRBD2 covers 7 bases. V lost 2 bases to trimming and J lost 6 bases; unmatched junction nucleotides: 4. The germline V gene has CDR1 MDHEN and CDR2 SYDVKM. The CDR3 spans 14 residues. The full variable domain, in which reference TRBV28 and TRBJ2-1 provide the parts outside the CDR3, is DVKVTQSSRYLVKRTGEKVFLECVQDMDHENMFWYRQDPGLGLRLIYFSYDVKMKEKGDIPEGYSVSREKKERFSLILESASTNQTSMYLCASSLGGSINEQFFGPGTRLTVL.

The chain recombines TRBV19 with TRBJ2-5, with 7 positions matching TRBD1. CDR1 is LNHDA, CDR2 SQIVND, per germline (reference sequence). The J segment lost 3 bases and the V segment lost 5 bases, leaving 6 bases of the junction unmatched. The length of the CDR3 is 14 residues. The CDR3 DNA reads TGTGCCAGTAGTCTTCGACAGGGAGAAGAGACCCAGTACTTC. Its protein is CASSLRQGEETQYF.